The 8 T cell receptor beta chains presented below share a single source sample, sequenced in a study of tumor and adjacent non-tumor tissue in lung cancer. RNA was extracted from bulk tissue without any cell sorting. This non-tumor lung sample came from over 3 cm beyond the tumor edge. The library came from three nested PCR rounds adapted from ARM-PCR protocols. TCRdb analysed the multiplex PCR reads with MiXCR anew, one entry per CDR3 protein. The sample consists of approximately 90,000 distinct CDR3 sequences, 76% of them appearing once. Source material: distant non-tumor lung tissue. Receptor source: a woman aged 45 to 65 with non-small cell lung cancer.

The chain combines TRBV29-1 with TRBJ2-7; D not resolved. CDR1 is SQVTM and CDR2 is ANQGSEA in the germline V gene. V shed 7 bases and J shed 0 bases, with 13 bases lying between them. The CDR3 is 13 amino acids. The CDR3 region is CSARTIASYEQYF. The CDR3, as DNA: TGCAGCGCTAGAACGATAGCCTCCTACGAGCAGTACTTC.

Points on this clonotype: A much larger clone differs by one base, so this may be a read error. This chain links TRBV20-1 with TRBJ1-6; D is ambiguous. Germline CDR1 reads DFQATT; CDR2 reads SNEGSKA (reference sequence). Trimming took off 4 bases at V and 7 bases at J, with 8 bases between the two ends. The CDR3 covers 12 residues. The CDR3 DNA reads as TGCAGTGCTAACACCTTAAATTCACCCCTCCACTTT. It yields the protein CSANTLNSPLHF.

In its sample, this clonotype is medium-sized. J is TRBJ2-7 and V is TRBV6-2 or TRBV6-3; tentatively, D is TRBD1 (5 bases). Germline-derived CDR1 and CDR2 are MNHEY and SVGEGT. V was shortened by 0 bases and J by 3 bases, with 9 bases between the two germline ends. The CDR3 is 14 residues long. CDR3 amino acids: CASSYSDRIYEQYF. In nucleotides, the CDR3 is TGTGCCAGCAGTTACTCAGACAGAATCTACGAGCAGTACTTC.

As for this clonotype: The junction shows a germline mismatch at one end, possibly a read error. The gene calls are TRBV6-1 and TRBJ1-2; 9 nucleotides agree with TRBD1. Germline V lookup: CDR1 MNHNS, CDR2 SASEGT. This CDR3 contains 15 residues. In nucleotides, the CDR3 is TGTGCCAACAGTGACTGGACAGGGGAAAGCTATGGCTACACATTC. This encodes CANSDWTGESYGYTF.

This clonotype has just a few counts. The rearrangement links TRBV19 to TRBJ1-2; 7 bases fit TRBD1. CDR1 and CDR2 from the germline V gene are LNHDA and SQIVND (reference sequence). V lost 2 bases to trimming and J lost 4 bases; unmatched junction nucleotides: 4. CDR3 length: 14 amino acids. The CDR3, as DNA: TGTGCCAGTAGTATACAGGGGGGTATCTATGGCTACACCTTC. This gives the protein CASSIQGGIYGYTF.

Remarks on this clonotype: The conserved phenylalanine or tryptophan is not found at the CDR3 terminus, so this likely reflects a read error. The rearrangement uses TRBV4-1 and TRBJ1-1; D is undetermined. Germline V CDR1 and CDR2: MGHRA, YSYEKL. The CDR3 has 15 residues. The V gene lost 7 bases and the J gene lost 8 bases, with 23 bases spanning the gap. CDR3 protein: CASNHDGHIYTEAFI. The DNA for the CDR3 is TGCGCCAGCAACCACGACGGGCACATCTATACCGAAGCTTTCATT.

Notes on this clonotype: An end of the junction does not agree with germline; a read error may underlie this. The V and J genes are TRBV4-1 and TRBJ1-5; TRBD1 might be the D (5 bases). Germline V gene lookup returns CDR1 MGHRA and CDR2 YSYEKL. The CDR3 is 14 amino acids. As DNA, the CDR3 is TGCACCAGCAGCCAGCGGGGCAGCAATCAGCCCCAGCATTTT. The encoded protein is CTSSQRGSNQPQHF.

Worth noting for this clonotype: A read error may account for a junction end that differs from germline. The chain is built from TRBV6-2 or TRBV6-3 and TRBJ2-7; D is perhaps TRBD1 or TRBD2 (5 bases each). Germline V gene sequence: CDR1 MNHEY, CDR2 SVGEGT. CDR3 length: 13 residues. The CDR3 sequence: CGSSWDGWYEQYF. The CDR3 bases are TGTGGCAGCAGTTGGGACGGCTGGTACGAGCAGTACTTC.